The entry below gives a single TCR beta chain sequence along with its context. This record belongs to a study of blood T cell repertoires in COVID-19. The CDR3 has 17 amino acids. Losses at the gene ends were 4 bases for V and 13 bases for J; bases not matched to a gene: 17. Germline assignment: CDR1 SEHNR and CDR2 FQNEAQ (reference sequence). Assay used: immunoSEQ multiplex PCR; TCRdb lists only in-frame clones, some missing. Of approximately 190,000 clones listed, about 93% are singletons. This chain uses TRBV7-9 with TRBJ1-4; 11 nucleotides match TRBD1. This clonotype was sampled from a man between 45 and 60 years old with acute or convalescent COVID-19. Sample: peripheral blood. The CDR3 bases are TGTGCCAGCAGCTGGCTTGGACAGGGGGCATCGGATAGGAGACTGTTTTTT. Translating gives CASSWLGQGASDRRLFF.